The 3 T cell receptor beta chains below were found in one sample sequenced in a study of PD-1 blockade in mismatch repair-deficient tumors. TCRdb keeps only in-frame clones here, not all; method: immunoSEQ multiplex PCR. The table includes more than 40,000 clones, around 73% detected once. Sequencing used peripheral blood, obtained 4 weeks after starting pembrolizumab. These receptors were collected from an adult with mismatch repair-deficient cancer.

The V and J genes are TRBV19 and TRBJ2-4; D is unclear. The CDR3 sequence is 12 residues long. Trimming cost V 6 bases and J 9 bases, with 12 bases left between them. Germline values: CDR1 LNHDA, CDR2 SQIVND (reference sequence). CDR3 in DNA: TGTGCCAGTAGCCCCGGTCTCAGCATTCAGTACTTC. Translated: CASSPGLSIQYF.

This chain links TRBV11-2 with TRBJ1-1; weak D call: TRBD1 (5 bases). This CDR3 region has 14 residues. Germline V lookup: CDR1 SGHAT, CDR2 FQNNGV. With 4 bases removed from V and 4 bases from J, the gap between germline ends came to 13 bases. The CDR3 coding sequence is TGTGCCAGCAGCTCCTTGGGGGTTCTCACTGAAGCTTTCTTT. It specifies CASSSLGVLTEAFF. The variable domain in full, completed from reference TRBV11-2 and TRBJ1-1, reads EAGVAQSPRYKIIEKRQSVAFWCNPISGHATLYWYQQILGQGPKLLIQFQNNGVVDDSQLPKDRFSAERLKGVDSTLKIQPAKLEDSAVYLCASSSLGVLTEAFFGQGTRLTVV.

The V gene is TRBV18, the J gene TRBJ2-7; maybe TRBD2 (6 bases). This CDR3 is built from 16 residues. V lost 3 bases and J lost 2, with 17 bases in between. In germline, CDR1 is KGHSH, CDR2 LQKENI. The CDR3 loop reads CASSPSSGTLAYEQYF. CDR3 bases: TGTGCCAGCTCACCTAGTAGCGGAACCCTCGCCTACGAGCAGTACTTC.